The 24 T cell receptor beta chains below all came from one sample that was sequenced in a study of T-cell reconstitution after alpha-beta-depleted transplantation in children. Unique molecular identifiers were incorporated when the TCRbeta library was constructed. TCRdb re-called the PCR reads through MiXCR, storing one row per CDR3 protein. Of 450,000 to 600,000 distinct CDR3 sequences listed, 13% are singletons. Sample: PBMCs, mostly from graft donor cells, taken 360 days after TCRalphabeta/CD19-depleted stem cell transplant. The receptors were gathered from a male patient between 5 and 17 years old who had a stem cell transplant for acute myeloid leukemia, so the T cells may come from the graft donor.

In its sample, this clonotype was seen a few times. This chain connects TRBV20-1 to TRBJ2-7; 13 bases match TRBD2. With V trimmed by 6 bases and J by 7 bases, 12 bases remained unmatched. The CDR3 length is 15 residues. The germline V gene has CDR1 DFQATT and CDR2 SNEGSKA (reference sequence). Here the CDR3 reads CSAKTSGRLPEEQYF. CDR3 sequence (DNA): TGCAGTGCCAAGACTAGCGGGAGGCTTCCGGAAGAGCAGTACTTC.

This clonotype was recorded at least ten times. V is TRBV12-3 or TRBV12-4 and J is TRBJ1-1; D is possibly TRBD1 (6 bases). This CDR3 spans 15 amino acids. V was pared by 2 bases and J by 0 bases, with 10 bases between. The DNA of the CDR3 is TGTGCCAGCAGTTTAAGGGGGACGGTGAACACTGAAGCTTTCTTT. Translating gives CASSLRGTVNTEAFF.

This clonotype was picked up many times. DNA of the CDR3: TGCGCCAGCAGCTTGGCCGGAATGGGCTACGAGCAGTACTTC. Its protein product is CASSLAGMGYEQYF. The chain uses TRBV5-1 and TRBJ2-7, with unresolved D. Germline loops: CDR1 SGHRS, CDR2 YFSETQ. The CDR3 consists of 14 residues. V was cut by 0 bases and J by 3 bases, with 10 bases left in between.

This clonotype was observed at least ten times. The V and J genes are TRBV7-9 and TRBJ2-1; D is uncertain. Germline CDR1 reads SEHNR; CDR2 reads FQNEAQ (reference sequence). V lost 0 bases and J 8 bases, leaving 8 bases between the germline ends. This CDR3 spans 13 amino acids. DNA of the CDR3: TGTGCCAGCAGCTTAGCGGGAAGCGATGAGCAGTTCTTC. Translated: CASSLAGSDEQFF.

This clonotype appeared a few times. The rearrangement joins TRBV5-6 to TRBJ2-3; the match to TRBD2 covers 9 bases. Trimming cost V 4 bases and J 0 bases; bases outside gene matches: 15. The CDR3 is 19 residues long. From germline, CDR1 is SGHDT and CDR2 YYEEEE. The CDR3 region has the DNA TGTGCCAGCAGCGTTCGGGTTGGGATAGCGGGAGAGAGCACAGATACGCAGTATTTT. Residues: CASSVRVGIAGESTDTQYF.

This clonotype has more than one count but fewer than ten. CDR3 amino acids: CASSQSTGTSGRKFYNEQFF. The CDR3, as DNA: TGTGCCAGCAGCCAAAGTACCGGGACTAGCGGGAGGAAGTTCTACAATGAGCAGTTCTTC. The chain has TRBV14 and TRBJ2-1, with TRBD2 matching over 15 bases. Losses at the gene ends were 2 bases for V and 3 bases for J; bases not matched to a gene: 11. CDR1 and CDR2 (germline): SGHDN, FVKESK. The CDR3 runs 20 residues.

CDR3 DNA: TGTGCCAGCAGCCAAGAGGTGGTAGTCGGCCCCCTCTCCTACGAGCAGTACTTC. Protein product: CASSQEVVVGPLSYEQYF. The rearrangement uses TRBV4-2 and TRBJ2-7; no clear D. The V end was cut by 0 bases, the J end by 0 bases, with 18 bases between. CDR3 length equals 18 residues. The germline CDR1 and CDR2 sequences are LGHNA and YNFKEQ.

This clonotype has more than one count but fewer than ten. J is TRBJ2-1 and V is TRBV29-1, with D uncertain. Germline loops: CDR1 SQVTM, CDR2 ANQGSEA. The CDR3 loop spans 13 amino acids. The CDR3 coding sequence is TGCACCACGACGTATTACTCCTACAATGAGCAGTTCTTC. This gives the protein CTTTYYSYNEQFF.

This clonotype was counted ten times or more. This chain uses TRBV29-1 with TRBJ2-7, with 8 bases lining up with TRBD1. After removal of 5 bases from V and 4 bases from J, the junction contained 1 base not matched to a gene. The length of the CDR3 is 11 residues. Germline values: CDR1 SQVTM, CDR2 ANQGSEA. Here the CDR3 DNA reads TGCAGCGTTTGGACAGGGTACGAGCAGTACTTC. Translating gives CSVWTGYEQYF.

The J gene is TRBJ2-1, the V gene TRBV11-1; D is possibly TRBD1 or TRBD2 (6 bases each). Trimming shortened V by 0 bases and J by 7 bases, and 22 bases separated the two germline ends. CDR3 length: 18 amino acids. Germline assignment: CDR1 SGHAT and CDR2 FQDESV (reference sequence). CDR3 nucleotide sequence: TGTGCCAGCAGCTTAGCGGTCGGCGTGGGGGGCGCGGGGAATGAGCAGTTCTTC. It yields the protein CASSLAVGVGGAGNEQFF.

This clonotype was observed at least ten times. The gene calls are TRBV29-1 and TRBJ2-2, with a weak D call TRBD2 (6 bases). From germline, CDR1 is SQVTM and CDR2 ANQGSEA. Trimming left V 4 bases short and J 6 bases short, with 6 bases between. This CDR3 region has 11 residues. Here the CDR3 DNA reads TGCAGCGTTGCGGGAGCCGGGGAGCTGTTTTTT. Its translation is CSVAGAGELFF.

The chain uses TRBV30 and TRBJ2-2, with no clear D. Per the germline V gene, CDR1 is GTSNPN and CDR2 is SVGIG (reference sequence). V lost 7 bases and J lost 0, with 9 bases in between. CDR3 length: 13 residues. DNA of the CDR3: TGTGCCTTCTGGCCCCCGAACACCGGGGAGCTGTTTTTT. Protein sequence: CAFWPPNTGELFF.

This clonotype came up a few times. This rearrangement joins TRBV4-3 to TRBJ2-1; D possibly corresponds to TRBD2 (5 bases). The V end lost 3 bases, the J end lost 2 bases, and 23 bases lay between the germline ends. Per germline, CDR1 LGHNA and CDR2 YSLEER. The CDR3 spans 19 residues. The CDR3 region has the DNA TGCGCCAGCAGCCATCCCCTCATCGGAGCGGCCGTTACCTACAATGAGCAGTTCTTC. Protein sequence: CASSHPLIGAAVTYNEQFF.

This clonotype appeared a few times. This sequence joins TRBV2 and TRBJ2-2; the D gene is possibly TRBD2 (5 bases). V lost 9 bases to trimming and J lost 0 bases, with 11 bases between them. From germline, CDR1 is SNHLY and CDR2 FYNNEI. This CDR3 is built from 14 residues. CDR3 sequence (DNA): TGTGCCAGTTCTAGCTACGCGAACACCGGGGAGCTGTTTTTT. Protein: CASSSYANTGELFF. Combining the CDR3 with reference TRBV2 and TRBJ2-2 gives the whole variable domain EPEVTQTPSHQVTQMGQEVILRCVPISNHLYFYWYRQILGQKVEFLVSFYNNEISEKSEIFDDQFSVERPDGSNFTLKIRSTKLEDSAMYFCASSSYANTGELFFGEGSRLTVL.

This clonotype was counted ten times or more. The J gene is TRBJ2-7, the V gene TRBV10-3; 8 bases agree with TRBD1. Germline V gene sequence: CDR1 ENHRY, CDR2 SYGVKD. The CDR3 consists of 14 residues. J was trimmed by 2 bases and V by 6 bases; bases with no gene match: 6. For the CDR3, the DNA is TGTGCCATCAGCGGGACAGGTTCCCCCTACGAGCAGTACGTC. It translates to CAISGTGSPYEQYV.

The gene calls are TRBV5-1 and TRBJ2-1; 8 nucleotides match TRBD2. There are 17 residues in the CDR3. The junction had 10 bases not matched to a gene; V was cut back by 1 base and J by 4 bases. CDR1 and CDR2 from the germline V gene are SGHRS and YFSETQ. CDR3 sequence: CASSLIVREGIYNEQFF. The DNA of the CDR3 is TGCGCCAGCAGCTTGATCGTTCGGGAGGGGATTTACAATGAGCAGTTCTTC.

This clonotype was seen a handful of times. The chain links TRBV5-1 to TRBJ2-5, with 7 bases that match TRBD2. This CDR3 comprises 16 residues. In germline, CDR1 is SGHRS, CDR2 YFSETQ. With 1 base clipped from V and 5 bases from J, the junction kept 11 bases outside the gene matches. The CDR3 region has the DNA TGCGCCAGCAGCTTGAGTAGCGGGTCTAACGGGGAGACCCAGTACTTC. As protein: CASSLSSGSNGETQYF.

Only a few counts were recorded for this clonotype. This sequence joins TRBV28 and TRBJ2-7; no clear D gene. CDR3 length equals 14 residues. The ends were cut back, 3 bases at V and 2 bases at J, with 11 bases in the middle. From germline, CDR1 is MDHEN and CDR2 SYDVKM. In DNA, the CDR3 is TGTGCCAGCAGTTTGAATGACAATCCCTACGAGCAGTACTTC. It specifies CASSLNDNPYEQYF.

In its sample, this clonotype was seen a few times. The rearrangement links TRBV28 to TRBJ2-3, with 10 bases fitting TRBD1. This CDR3 region has 18 residues. Germline CDR1 reads MDHEN; CDR2 reads SYDVKM. V shed 4 bases, J shed 3 bases, and the junction held 13 bases outside the gene matches. The CDR3, as DNA: TGTGCCAGCAGTTCACCGTACAAGGCGGGACAGGGGACAGATACGCAGTATTTT. This gives the protein CASSSPYKAGQGTDTQYF.

This clonotype was recorded at least ten times. This rearrangement joins TRBV5-1 to TRBJ2-7; 9 bases agree with TRBD2. Trimming removed 4 bases from V and 3 bases from J; junction bases left unmatched: 5. CDR3 length: 14 amino acids. The germline gives CDR1 SGHRS, CDR2 YFSETQ. Written as DNA, the CDR3 is TGCGCCAGCAGCCTGATGACTAGCGGCTACGAGCAGTACTTC. It encodes CASSLMTSGYEQYF.

This clonotype was seen many times. The V and J genes are TRBV2 and TRBJ2-7, with 10 positions matching TRBD1. Trimming took 11 bases from V and 2 from J; bases not matched to a gene: 3. In germline, CDR1 is SNHLY, CDR2 FYNNEI. The CDR3 spans 12 residues. This chain's CDR3 is CAGQGGPYEQYF. As DNA, the CDR3 is TGTGCCGGACAGGGGGGTCCCTACGAGCAGTACTTC.

This clonotype was detected only a few times. The chain's CDR3 is CASSATFWSMDEQYF. CDR3 nucleotides: TGTGCCAGCAGTGCCACGTTTTGGTCAATGGACGAGCAGTACTTC. This sequence joins TRBV25-1 and TRBJ2-7; D not resolved. Looked up from germline, CDR1 is MGHDK and CDR2 is SYGVNS. The CDR3 covers 15 residues. V was cut by 4 bases and J by 5 bases, with 18 bases left in between.

This clonotype was found many times. This chain uses TRBV29-1 with TRBJ2-7; 7 bases map to TRBD2. The CDR3 contains 13 residues. Per germline, CDR1 SQVTM and CDR2 ANQGSEA. V gave up 3 bases and J gave up 3 bases; unmatched junction bases: 5. CDR3 region: CSVEASGYYEQYF. CDR3 sequence (DNA): TGCAGCGTTGAGGCTAGCGGCTACTACGAGCAGTACTTC.

This clonotype was detected ten times or more. This chain joins TRBV29-1 and TRBJ2-1, with 9 bases lining up with TRBD1. The CDR3 runs 15 residues. V shed 4 bases, J shed 2 bases, and the junction held 6 bases outside the gene matches. CDR1 SQVTM and CDR2 ANQGSEA come from the germline V gene. CDR3 amino acids: CSVGRDRVAYNEQFF. As DNA, the CDR3 is TGCAGCGTTGGGCGGGACAGGGTCGCCTACAATGAGCAGTTCTTC.